The 8 T cell receptor beta chains below were found in one sample sequenced in a study of T cells in localized non-small cell lung cancer. The repertoire was sequenced with immunoSEQ multiplex PCR; TCRdb's copy has only in-frame clones and lacks some. This table holds some 30,000 clones, around 93% found once. Sequences were derived from PBMCs, sampled before any cancer treatment. All receptors come from a man aged 35 to 69 with stage II lung adenocarcinoma.

The rearrangement joins TRBV28 to TRBJ1-3; no firm D call. Trimming cost V 6 bases and J 0 bases, with 12 bases left between them. The CDR3 runs 15 residues. From germline, CDR1 is MDHEN and CDR2 SYDVKM. CDR3 sequence reads: CASRQVGVSGNTIYF. The CDR3 nucleotides read TGTGCCAGCAGGCAAGTCGGGGTCTCTGGAAACACCATATATTTT. Full variable domain (outside the CDR3, taken from reference TRBV28 and TRBJ1-3): DVKVTQSSRYLVKRTGEKVFLECVQDMDHENMFWYRQDPGLGLRLIYFSYDVKMKEKGDIPEGYSVSREKKERFSLILESASTNQTSMYLCASRQVGVSGNTIYFGEGSWLTVV.

V gene TRBV7-3 combines with J gene TRBJ2-7, with TRBD2 identical over 9 bases. V lost 2 bases to trimming and J lost 6 bases; unmatched junction nucleotides: 8. This CDR3 region has 15 residues. The germline V gene has CDR1 SGHTA and CDR2 FQGTGA. The CDR3 DNA is TGTGCCAGCAGCTTAGGTAGCGGGAGAGGTCCCGAGCAGTACTTC. It encodes CASSLGSGRGPEQYF.

The chain employs TRBV5-4 and TRBJ1-1; TRBD1 aligns across 7 bases. Germline V gene sequence: CDR1 SGHNT, CDR2 YYREEE (reference sequence). V shed 1 base, J shed 4 bases, and the junction held 1 base outside the gene matches. This CDR3 has 13 residues. CDR3 sequence: CASSLRGLTEAFF. CDR3 DNA: TGTGCCAGCAGCTTGAGGGGGCTCACTGAAGCTTTCTTT. Together with reference TRBV5-4 and TRBJ1-1, the CDR3 gives the full variable domain: ETGVTQSPTHLIKTRGQQVTLRCSSQSGHNTVSWYQQALGQGPQFIFQYYREEENGRGNFPPRFSGLQFPNYSSELNVNALELDDSALYLCASSLRGLTEAFFGQGTRLTVV.

The chain uses TRBV9 and TRBJ1-1; D not resolved. Germline V CDR1 and CDR2: SGDLS, YYNGEE. The CDR3 extends over 13 amino acids. V was cut by 5 bases and J by 1 base, with 9 bases left in between. The CDR3 protein is CASSGLGNTEAFF. CDR3 sequence (DNA): TGTGCCAGCAGTGGCTTGGGGAACACTGAAGCTTTCTTT.

V and J are TRBV11-2 and TRBJ2-5; 12 bases are a match to TRBD2. Trimming cost V 4 bases and J 4 bases; bases outside gene matches: 4. This CDR3 spans 15 amino acids. Germline V CDR1 and CDR2: SGHAT, FQNNGV. The CDR3 coding sequence is TGTGCCAGCAGCTCTAGCGGGAGGGCCACAGAGACCCAGTACTTC. It encodes CASSSSGRATETQYF. Variable domain in full (rest from reference TRBV11-2 and TRBJ2-5): EAGVAQSPRYKIIEKRQSVAFWCNPISGHATLYWYQQILGQGPKLLIQFQNNGVVDDSQLPKDRFSAERLKGVDSTLKIQPAKLEDSAVYLCASSSSGRATETQYFGPGTRLLVL.

This chain connects TRBV4-3 to TRBJ1-4; 7 positions agree with TRBD1. V trimming: 2 bases; J trimming: 7 bases; junction bases outside the gene matches: 7. From germline, CDR1 is LGHNA and CDR2 YSLEER. The CDR3 contains 15 residues. The CDR3 DNA sequence: TGCGCCAGCAGCCAATCTACAGGGGCTGCTGAAAAACTGTTTTTT. Translating gives CASSQSTGAAEKLFF.

The rearrangement joins TRBV2 to TRBJ2-2, with 11 bases that match TRBD1. Trimming at V came to 5 bases and at J to 6 bases, leaving 2 bases not matched to a gene. Per germline, CDR1 SNHLY and CDR2 FYNNEI. CDR3 length equals 14 residues. The chain's CDR3 is CASSPDRGPGELFF. CDR3 DNA: TGTGCCAGCAGTCCGGACAGGGGGCCCGGGGAGCTGTTTTTT.

This rearrangement joins TRBV5-1 to TRBJ2-6; unclear D gene. The germline gives CDR1 SGHRS, CDR2 YFSETQ. The V gene lost 4 bases and the J gene lost 4 bases, with 21 bases spanning the gap. CDR3 length: 18 amino acids. CDR3 in amino acids: CASSAFRASGTGANVLTF. CDR3 in DNA: TGCGCCAGCAGCGCTTTCCGGGCATCCGGTACAGGGGCCAACGTCCTGACTTTC.